This entry is about one TCR beta chain. This sample is drawn from a study of blood T cell repertoires in COVID-19. Study as a whole: T cells, B-cell-depleted T cells, or PBMCs provided the cDNA or gDNA that served as material.

Germline CDR1 SGHRS, CDR2 YFSETQ. V lost 1 base and J lost 5, with 15 bases in between. The length of the CDR3 is 15 residues. The assay was immunoSEQ multiplex PCR, and TCRdb's table has in-frame clones only and misses some. The sample has nearly 250,000 clones, more than 70% seen once. J is TRBJ2-5 and V is TRBV5-1; D is unclear. This receptor was obtained from a woman aged 80 or over with COVID-19, enrolled during active disease. Specimen: peripheral blood. Here the CDR3 DNA reads TGCGCCAGCAGCTTGTCGTCACAGCAGTGGGAGACCCAGTACTTC. Translating it yields CASSLSSQQWETQYF.